This paragraph reports one T cell receptor beta chain. This specimen comes from a study of blood T cell repertoires in COVID-19. Study-wide background: Researchers got acute and convalescent COVID-19 samples from the United States, Italy and Spain. In each case, the material was cDNA or gDNA derived from T cells, B-cell-depleted T cells, or PBMCs.

In the authors' workflow: Reference gene primer amplification gave nucleated cell count estimates. Assay: immunoSEQ multiplex PCR; the TCRdb copy retains only in-frame clones and omits some. V, J and clone size are those of that table, while D and trimming were read from the DNA. The table records around 240,000 clones, around 83% of them present only once. From germline, CDR1 is MNHEY and CDR2 SVGEGT. The ends were cut back, 4 bases at V and 8 bases at J, with 11 bases in the middle. The CDR3 sequence is 12 residues long. The TCR was taken from a man in his forties with acute or convalescent COVID-19. The material sequenced was peripheral blood. This chain links TRBV6-2 or TRBV6-3 with TRBJ1-2; D possibly corresponds to TRBD1 (6 bases). CDR3 DNA: TGTGCCAGCAGTTGGTCACAGGGAGGCTACACCTTC. Protein: CASSWSQGGYTF.